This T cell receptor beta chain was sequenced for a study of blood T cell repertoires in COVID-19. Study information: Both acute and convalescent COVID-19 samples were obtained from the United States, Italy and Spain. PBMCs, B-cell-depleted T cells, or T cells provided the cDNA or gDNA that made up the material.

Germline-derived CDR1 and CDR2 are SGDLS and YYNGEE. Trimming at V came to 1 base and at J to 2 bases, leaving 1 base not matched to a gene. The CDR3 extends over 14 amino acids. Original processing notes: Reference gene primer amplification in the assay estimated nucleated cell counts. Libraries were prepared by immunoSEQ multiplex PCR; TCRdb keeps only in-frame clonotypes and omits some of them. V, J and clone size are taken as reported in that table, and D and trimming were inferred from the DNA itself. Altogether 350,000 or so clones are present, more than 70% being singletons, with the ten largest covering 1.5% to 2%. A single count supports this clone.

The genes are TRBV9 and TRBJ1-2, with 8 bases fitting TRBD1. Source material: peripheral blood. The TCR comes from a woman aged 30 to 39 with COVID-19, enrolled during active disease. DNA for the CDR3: TGTGCCAGCAGCGTACAGGGGGCCAACTATGGCTACACCTTC. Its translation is CASSVQGANYGYTF. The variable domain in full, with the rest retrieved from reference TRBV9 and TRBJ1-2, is DSGVTQTPKHLITATGQRVTLRCSPRSGDLSVYWYQQSLDQGLQFLIQYYNGEERAKGNILERFSAQQFPDLHSELNLSSLELGDSALYFCASSVQGANYGYTFGSGTRLTVV.